A selection of T cell receptor beta chains follows, all from one sample in a study of sequential checkpoint blockade in melanoma. Assay used: immunoSEQ multiplex PCR; TCRdb lists only in-frame clones, some missing. The data contain 6,500 to 8,000 clones, around a quarter of them singletons. Sample: tumor tissue (inferred from file names), taken from a patient given nivolumab and ipilimumab in sequence. Receptors were obtained from a human donor with melanoma. The conserved cysteine and the conserved F or W are not part of the CDR3 here.

J gene: TRBJ2-1; V gene: TRBV11-3; CDR3 protein: ASSLVDTPYNEQF
J gene: TRBJ2-7; V gene: TRBV11-3; CDR3 protein: ASRWGLAGVDEQY
J gene: TRBJ1-3; V gene: TRBV11-3; CDR3 protein: ASSSRATPSGNTIY
J gene: TRBJ1-4; V gene: TRBV9; CDR3 protein: ATKTGTLNEKLF
J gene: TRBJ1-1; V gene: TRBV6-8; CDR3 protein: ASSYFSGGNTEAF
J gene: TRBJ1-6; V gene: TRBV30; CDR3 protein: AWSKSMNSPLH
J gene: TRBJ1-5; V gene: TRBV6-1; CDR3 protein: ASSEGAGNQPQH
J gene: TRBJ1-5; V gene: TRBV19; CDR3 protein: ASSTRQHQPQH
J gene: TRBJ2-1; V gene: TRBV30; CDR3 protein: AWSDDRLFRF
J gene: TRBJ2-7; V gene: TRBV19; CDR3 protein: ASSPLTGYYEQY
J gene: TRBJ2-3; V gene: TRBV6-8; CDR3 protein: ASTTTGATDTQY
J gene: TRBJ2-1; V gene: TRBV9; CDR3 protein: ASGSSSPEQF
J gene: TRBJ2-3; V gene: TRBV29-1; CDR3 protein: SVVTSTDTQY
J gene: TRBJ1-1; V gene: TRBV25-1; CDR3 protein: ASSEIDRGRTEAF
J gene: TRBJ2-3; V gene: TRBV18; CDR3 protein: ASSPKTTETQY
J gene: TRBJ1-1; V gene: TRBV11-3; CDR3 protein: ASSLMAANTEAF
J gene: TRBJ2-7; V gene: TRBV11-3; CDR3 protein: ASSRQTGLSYEQY
J gene: TRBJ2-2; V gene: TRBV6-8; CDR3 protein: ASSWDGSNTGELF
J gene: TRBJ2-3; V gene: TRBV9; CDR3 protein: ASTGTTHTDTQY
J gene: TRBJ1-2; V gene: TRBV11-3; CDR3 protein: ASSGLRDRDRGRGGYT
J gene: TRBJ1-2; V gene: TRBV7-2; CDR3 protein: ASSPVALYGYT
J gene: TRBJ1-5; V gene: TRBV6-8; CDR3 protein: ASSVRTMGGQPQH
J gene: TRBJ1-5; V gene: TRBV28; CDR3 protein: ASSPHKISNQPQH
J gene: TRBJ2-1; V gene: TRBV19; CDR3 protein: ASSRMGTGVISSYNEQF
J gene: TRBJ2-7; V gene: TRBV4-1; CDR3 protein: ASSQSASGGTPYEQY
J gene: TRBJ2-7; V gene: TRBV11-3; CDR3 protein: ASSLGTVSYEQY
J gene: TRBJ2-5; V gene: TRBV9; CDR3 protein: ASSPGGGAEETQY
J gene: TRBJ2-5; V gene: TRBV6-8; CDR3 protein: ASSYMSSGEETQY